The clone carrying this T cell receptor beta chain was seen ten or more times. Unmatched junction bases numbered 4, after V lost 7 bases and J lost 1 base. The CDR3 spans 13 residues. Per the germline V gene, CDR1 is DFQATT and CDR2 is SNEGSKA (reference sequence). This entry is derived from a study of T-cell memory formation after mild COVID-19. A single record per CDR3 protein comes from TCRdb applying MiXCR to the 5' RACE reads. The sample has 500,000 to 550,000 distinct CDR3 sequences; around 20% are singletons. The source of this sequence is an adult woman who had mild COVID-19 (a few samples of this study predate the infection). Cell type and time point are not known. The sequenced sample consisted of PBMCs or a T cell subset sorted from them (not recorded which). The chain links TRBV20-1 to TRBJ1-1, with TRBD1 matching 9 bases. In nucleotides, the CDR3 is TGCAGTGTTCCGGGACAGGGGAACACTGAAGCTTTCTTT. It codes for CSVPGQGNTEAFF.